A single sample gave rise to the 3 T cell receptor beta chains below, sequenced in a study of blood T cell repertoires in COVID-19. The table came from immunoSEQ multiplex PCR; TCRdb's copy has only in-frame clones and leaves some out. The table shows 150,000 to 200,000 clones, with 88% occurring only once. The sample was peripheral blood. The source is a man aged 55 to 70 with acute or convalescent COVID-19.

This chain uses TRBV5-1 with TRBJ1-1, with 9 positions matching TRBD1. V lost 4 bases and J lost 6; bases outside the gene matches: 4. The germline V gene has CDR1 SGHRS and CDR2 YFSETQ. The CDR3 is 13 residues long. CDR3 in DNA: TGCGCCAGCAGCAAAACAGGGGGCTCTGAAGCTTTCTTT. It translates to CASSKTGGSEAFF.

The gene calls are TRBV19 and TRBJ1-4; TRBD1 matches 12 bases. The CDR3 has 19 residues. CDR1 is LNHDA and CDR2 is SQIVND in the germline V gene (reference sequence). V lost 1 base to trimming and J lost 8 bases; unmatched junction nucleotides: 14. CDR3 amino acids: CASSIVSGTGGAGKEKLFF. The CDR3 DNA follows: TGTGCCAGTAGTATAGTGAGTGGGACAGGGGGCGCAGGGAAGGAAAAACTGTTTTTT. The full variable domain, in which reference TRBV19 and TRBJ1-4 provide the parts outside the CDR3, is DGGITQSPKYLFRKEGQNVTLSCEQNLNHDAMYWYRQDPGQGLRLIYYSQIVNDFQKGDIAEGYSVSREKKESFPLTVTSAQKNPTAFYLCASSIVSGTGGAGKEKLFFGSGTQLSVL.

The rearrangement joins TRBV6-5 to TRBJ1-5, with 7 nucleotides matching TRBD1. Germline-derived CDR1 and CDR2 are MNHEY and SVGAGI. This CDR3 spans 13 amino acids. V was clipped by 7 bases and J by 6 bases; unmatched bases: 6. The CDR3 DNA follows: TGTGCCAGCAAAAGGGGGCGCTTTCAGCCCCAGCATTTT. The encoded protein is CASKRGRFQPQHF.